The present T cell receptor (beta chain) was sequenced within a study of cytomegalovirus exposure and HLA in healthy donors. This clone showed up just a few times. There were likely unrecorded immune exposures, though donors were nominally healthy when sampled. CDR1 ENHRY and CDR2 SYGVKD come from the germline V gene. The CDR3 runs to 17 residues. Germline trimming cut 10 bases from V and 7 bases from J; bases unmatched to any gene: 20. Both 60 Vbeta primers and 13 Jbeta primers went into the PCR. Some clones are missing from TCRdb's copy, which holds only in-frame ones; the method was immunoSEQ multiplex PCR. The repertoire consists of under 110,000 clones, with over 70% occurring once and the leading ten covering around 2.8%.

This clonotype was sampled from a male donor in good health and CMV-seropositive. Input material: PBMCs. The chain uses TRBV10-3 and TRBJ1-2; 11 nucleotides align to TRBD1. CDR3 bases: TGTGCCAGCTTCCCCGGGGACAGGGGGAGGAGAGGGGCTGGCTACACCTTC. Translating gives CASFPGDRGRRGAGYTF.